Each of the 19 T cell receptor beta chains below was sequenced from the same sample in a study of CD8 T cells in ankylosing spondylitis (dated by TCRdb to the late 2010s). The library was made by 5' RACE. TCRdb lists the instrument as Illumina HiSeq 2500. TCRdb ran its own pipeline on the public reads, namely fastp trimming at Q25 and MiXCR clone calling, and kept in-frame beta chains. Rows are combined by CDR3 protein, so each entry shows the most common genes and DNA. The sample table shows hundreds of thousands of distinct CDR3 sequences, and roughly 24% are seen once. The top ten constitute just over 6.5% of the sample. The sequencing input was blood, either unsorted or a sorted T cell fraction (not recorded which). All receptors come from a male donor with ankylosing spondylitis or in good health (not recorded which).

This clonotype has ten or more counts. The chain links TRBV4-2 to TRBJ1-5; D gene ambiguous. The germline CDR1 and CDR2 sequences are LGHNA and YNFKEQ. With 1 base removed from V and 1 base from J, the gap between germline ends came to 11 bases. The CDR3 has 16 amino acids. The CDR3 here is CASSQGRAPSNQPQHF. DNA for the CDR3: TGTGCCAGCAGCCAAGGGCGGGCCCCAAGCAATCAGCCCCAGCATTTT.

The chain combines TRBV10-3 with TRBJ2-5; 7 nucleotides line up with TRBD1. This CDR3 is built from 12 residues. Looked up from germline, CDR1 is ENHRY and CDR2 is SYGVKD. J gave up 2 bases and V 6 bases, and 0 bases lay outside the gene matches. The CDR3 here is CAIRGQQETQYF. CDR3 sequence (DNA): TGTGCCATCAGGGGACAGCAAGAGACCCAGTACTTC.

The chain has TRBV19 and TRBJ2-5; unclear D gene. Between the trimmed V and J ends, which lost 8 bases and 1 base, there was a span of 14 bases. This CDR3 is built from 14 residues. Germline V gives CDR1 LNHDA, CDR2 SQIVND (reference sequence). The DNA of the CDR3 is TGTGCCAGTCACCCCCGAGGCAGCCAAGAGACCCAGTACTTC. The encoded protein is CASHPRGSQETQYF.

This clonotype was seen only a few times. The chain recombines TRBV5-5 with TRBJ1-5; 8 bases match TRBD1. The CDR3 loop spans 15 amino acids. Germline CDR1 is SGHKS and CDR2 is YYEKEE (reference sequence). V shed 2 bases, J shed 3 bases, and the junction held 4 bases outside the gene matches. CDR3 bases: TGTGCCAGCAGCTTTGGACAGGGAATCAATCAGCCCCAGCATTTT. It encodes CASSFGQGINQPQHF.

This clonotype was observed a few times. The J gene is TRBJ2-7, the V gene TRBV7-3, with 8 bases aligning to TRBD2. From germline, CDR1 is SGHTA and CDR2 FQGTGA. The CDR3 has 13 residues. V shed 3 bases, J shed 6 bases, and the junction held 4 bases outside the gene matches. As DNA, the CDR3 is TGTGCCAGCAGCTTGACCAGCGGGAGCGAGCAGTACTTC. Amino acids: CASSLTSGSEQYF.

This clonotype was found a few times. The CDR3 DNA reads as TGTGCCAGTAGTATCGCTAGCGGGAAGAGCTACGAGCAGTACTTC. Translation: CASSIASGKSYEQYF. J is TRBJ2-7 and V is TRBV19; 9 bases line up with TRBD2. From germline, CDR1 is LNHDA and CDR2 SQIVND (reference sequence). The CDR3 runs to 15 residues. The V gene end was trimmed by 3 bases and the J gene end by 3 bases; junction bases not matched to a gene: 6.

This chain uses TRBV12-3 or TRBV12-4 with TRBJ2-5, with D perhaps matching TRBD1 or TRBD2 (5 bases each). The V gene lost 3 bases and the J gene lost 4 bases, with 12 bases spanning the gap. The length of the CDR3 is 14 residues. The CDR3 nucleotides are TGTGCCAGCAGTTTGGGGGATACGGGAGAGACCCAGTACTTC. Its translation is CASSLGDTGETQYF.

The table lists this clonotype with many counts. This chain links TRBV20-1 with TRBJ2-3, with TRBD2 matching 7 bases. The junction had 8 bases not matched to a gene; V was cut back by 0 bases and J by 2 bases. CDR1 DFQATT and CDR2 SNEGSKA come from the germline V gene (reference sequence). The CDR3 sequence is 16 residues long. Written as DNA, the CDR3 is TGCAGTGCTAGAGAAGGTGGGAGGGCCCTCACAGATACGCAGTATTTT. Translation: CSAREGGRALTDTQYF.

In its sample, this clonotype was seen a few times. The chain is built from TRBV12-3 or TRBV12-4 and TRBJ2-2; TRBD1 matches at 7 bases. The junction had 9 bases not matched to a gene; V was cut back by 4 bases and J by 7 bases. This CDR3 region has 15 residues. CDR3 amino acids: CASSYGDSFIGELFF. The CDR3 region has the DNA TGTGCCAGCAGTTACGGGGACAGTTTCATCGGGGAGCTGTTTTTT.

This clonotype was observed many times. The rearrangement joins TRBV20-1 to TRBJ1-1; 8 nucleotides line up with TRBD1. Germline V lookup: CDR1 DFQATT, CDR2 SNEGSKA (reference sequence). There are 13 residues in the CDR3. V shed 3 bases, J shed 3 bases, and the junction held 3 bases outside the gene matches. In DNA, the CDR3 is TGCAGTGCTAGCCACAGGGGGGACACTGAAGCTTTCTTT. Translating it yields CSASHRGDTEAFF.

This clonotype was seen at least ten times. CDR3 protein: CSVSTNYNEQFF. The CDR3 DNA sequence: TGCAGCGTTTCCACGAACTACAATGAGCAGTTCTTC. J is TRBJ2-1 and V is TRBV29-1; D not certain. V shed 5 bases and J shed 3 bases, with 8 bases lying between them. The CDR3 has 12 amino acids. Per germline, CDR1 SQVTM and CDR2 ANQGSEA.

This clonotype was observed many times. V and J are TRBV20-1 and TRBJ1-2; D is undetermined. The V end lost 3 bases, the J end lost 2 bases, and 7 bases lay between the germline ends. Germline assignment: CDR1 DFQATT and CDR2 SNEGSKA (reference sequence). The CDR3 has 12 residues. The CDR3 DNA is TGCAGTGCTAGGGGCAGAAACTATGGCTACACCTTC. This codes for CSARGRNYGYTF.

This clonotype was counted at least ten times. This chain uses TRBV6-5 with TRBJ2-1; 10 bases align to TRBD2. CDR1 and CDR2 from the germline V gene are MNHEY and SVGAGI. The CDR3 totals 17 residues. The trim removed 6 bases at V and 7 bases at J, leaving 15 bases unmatched. The DNA for the CDR3 is TGTGCCAGCAGCCACTCCGCTGATAGCGGGAGGTTAAATGAGCAGTTCTTC. Translating it yields CASSHSADSGRLNEQFF.

This clonotype was seen at least ten times. The chain carries TRBV5-1 and TRBJ2-3; 12 bases align to TRBD2. CDR1 and CDR2 from the germline V gene are SGHRS and YFSETQ. Losses at the gene ends were 4 bases for V and 1 base for J; bases not matched to a gene: 4. CDR3 length: 16 amino acids. The CDR3 protein is CASSKGLAGGTDTQYF. For the CDR3, the DNA is TGCGCCAGCAGCAAGGGACTAGCGGGCGGCACAGATACGCAGTATTTT.

This clonotype has ten or more counts. The chain uses TRBV12-3 or TRBV12-4 and TRBJ1-5, with 10 positions matching TRBD1. CDR3 length equals 14 residues. The V gene end was trimmed by 4 bases and the J gene end by 5 bases; junction bases not matched to a gene: 2. The DNA of the CDR3 is TGTGCCAGCAGTTGGACAGGGGGGGATCAGCCCCAGCATTTT. Its translation is CASSWTGGDQPQHF.

In this sample, this clonotype turned up many times. The CDR3 region is CASSYPPLGTGPNEQFF. For the CDR3, the DNA is TGTGCCAGCAGTTACCCCCCTCTCGGGACAGGCCCCAATGAGCAGTTCTTC. The gene calls are TRBV6-2 or TRBV6-3 and TRBJ2-1, with 8 bases fitting TRBD1. The trim removed 2 bases at V and 6 bases at J, leaving 12 bases unmatched. Germline CDR1 MNHEY, CDR2 SVGEGT. There are 17 residues in the CDR3.

This clonotype occurred many times. This chain links TRBV7-3 with TRBJ2-7, with D hard to call. Trimming cost V 4 bases and J 5 bases, with 12 bases left between them. The CDR3 has 13 residues. CDR1 and CDR2 from the germline V gene are SGHTA and FQGTGA. CDR3 DNA sequence: TGTGCCAGCAGCTCCCCCGATAGAGACGAGCAGTACTTC. It is translated as CASSSPDRDEQYF.

This clonotype was counted a few times. This chain uses TRBV5-1 with TRBJ2-1, with D maybe TRBD2 (6 bases). V was shortened by 2 bases and J by 0 bases, with 9 bases between the two germline ends. The V gene's germline CDR1 is SGHRS and CDR2 YFSETQ. The CDR3 contains 15 residues. CDR3 nucleotide sequence: TGCGCCAGCAGCTTTGGGGGACTCTCCTACAATGAGCAGTTCTTC. Translation gives CASSFGGLSYNEQFF.

This clonotype was counted ten times or more. The chain employs TRBV3-1 and TRBJ2-3; D may match TRBD1 or TRBD2 (5 bases each). V lost 0 bases to trimming and J lost 1 base, with 14 bases between them. Germline CDR1 is LGHDT and CDR2 is YNNKEL (reference sequence). CDR3 size: 17 residues. CDR3 region: CASSQDHRLGGTDTQYF. The CDR3 DNA follows: TGTGCCAGCAGCCAAGATCACCGCCTGGGGGGCACAGATACGCAGTATTTT.